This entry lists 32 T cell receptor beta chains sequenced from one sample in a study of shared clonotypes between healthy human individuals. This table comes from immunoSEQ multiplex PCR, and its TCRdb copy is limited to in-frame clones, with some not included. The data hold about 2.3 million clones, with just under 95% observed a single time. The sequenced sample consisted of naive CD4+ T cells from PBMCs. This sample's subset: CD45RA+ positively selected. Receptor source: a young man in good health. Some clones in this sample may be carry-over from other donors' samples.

The chain's CDR3 is CASSEGAISYEQYF. The CDR3, as DNA: TGTGCCAGCAGTGAGGGTGCGATTTCCTACGAGCAGTACTTC. The rearrangement joins TRBV6-1 to TRBJ2-7; D unclear. The CDR3 contains 14 residues. Germline V gene data show CDR1 as MNHNS and CDR2 as SASEGT. Trimming took off 3 bases at V and 1 base at J, with 10 bases between the two ends.

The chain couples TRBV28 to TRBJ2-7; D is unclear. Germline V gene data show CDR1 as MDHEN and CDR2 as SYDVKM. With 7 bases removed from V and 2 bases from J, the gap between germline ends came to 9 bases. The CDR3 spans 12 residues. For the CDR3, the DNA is TGTGCCAGCACCCCAGACCCCTACGAGCAGTACTTC. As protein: CASTPDPYEQYF.

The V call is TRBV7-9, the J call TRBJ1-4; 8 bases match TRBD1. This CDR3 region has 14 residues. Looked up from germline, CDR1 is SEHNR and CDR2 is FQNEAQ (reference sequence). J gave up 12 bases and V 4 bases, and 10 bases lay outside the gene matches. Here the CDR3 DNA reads TGTGCCAGCAGCTCTGACAGGGGTCCACGACAACTGTTTTTT. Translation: CASSSDRGPRQLFF.

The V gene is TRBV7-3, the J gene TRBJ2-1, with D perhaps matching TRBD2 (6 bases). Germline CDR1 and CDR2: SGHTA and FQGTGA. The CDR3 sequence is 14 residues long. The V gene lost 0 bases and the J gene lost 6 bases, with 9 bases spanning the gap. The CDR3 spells CASSLTGGVNEQFF. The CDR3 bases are TGTGCCAGCAGCTTAACTGGCGGGGTCAATGAGCAGTTCTTC.

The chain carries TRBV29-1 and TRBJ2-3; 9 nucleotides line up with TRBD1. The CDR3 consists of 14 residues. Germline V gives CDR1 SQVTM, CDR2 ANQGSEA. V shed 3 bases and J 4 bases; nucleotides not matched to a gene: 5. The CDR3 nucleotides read TGCAGCGTTGATGTGGGACAGGGTGCAGATACGCAGTATTTT. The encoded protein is CSVDVGQGADTQYF.

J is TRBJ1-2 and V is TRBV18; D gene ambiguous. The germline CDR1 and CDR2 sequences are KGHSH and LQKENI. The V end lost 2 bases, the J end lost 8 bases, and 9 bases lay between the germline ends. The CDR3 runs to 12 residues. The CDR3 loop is CASSPGVTGYTF. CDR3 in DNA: TGTGCCAGCTCACCAGGGGTTACGGGCTACACCTTC.

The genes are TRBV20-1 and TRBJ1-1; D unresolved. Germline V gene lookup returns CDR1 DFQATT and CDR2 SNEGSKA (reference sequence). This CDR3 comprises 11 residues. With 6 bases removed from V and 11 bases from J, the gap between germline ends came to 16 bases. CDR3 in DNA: TGCAGTGCCGCGGTAAGTTCGGGCGCTTTCTTT. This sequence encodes CSAAVSSGAFF.

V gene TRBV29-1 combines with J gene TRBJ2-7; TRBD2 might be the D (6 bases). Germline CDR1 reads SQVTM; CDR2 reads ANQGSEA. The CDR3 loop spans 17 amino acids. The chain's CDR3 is CSKTRGGGAAVSYEQYF. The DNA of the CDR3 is TGCAGTAAAACTAGGGGTGGCGGGGCCGCGGTCTCCTACGAGCAGTACTTC.

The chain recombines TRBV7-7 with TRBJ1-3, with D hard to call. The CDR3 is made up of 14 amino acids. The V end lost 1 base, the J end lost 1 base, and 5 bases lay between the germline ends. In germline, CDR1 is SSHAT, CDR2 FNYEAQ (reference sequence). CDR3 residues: CASSLGMSGNTIYF. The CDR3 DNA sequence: TGTGCCAGCAGCTTAGGGATGTCTGGAAACACCATATATTTT.

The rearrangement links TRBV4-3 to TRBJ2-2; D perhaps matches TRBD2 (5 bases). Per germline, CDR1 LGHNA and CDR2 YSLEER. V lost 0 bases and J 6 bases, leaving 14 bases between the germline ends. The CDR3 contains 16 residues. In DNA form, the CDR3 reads TGCGCCAGCAGCCAAGAATTGATCCGCGGGCCCGGGGAGCTGTTTTTT. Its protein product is CASSQELIRGPGELFF.

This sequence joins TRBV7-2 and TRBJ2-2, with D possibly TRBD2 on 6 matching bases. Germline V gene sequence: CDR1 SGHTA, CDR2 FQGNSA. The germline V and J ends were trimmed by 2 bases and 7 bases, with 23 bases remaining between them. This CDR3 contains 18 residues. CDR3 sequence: CASSLYLSGLAEGGELFF. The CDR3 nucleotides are TGTGCCAGCAGCTTATATCTTAGCGGTCTCGCGGAGGGCGGGGAGCTGTTTTTT.

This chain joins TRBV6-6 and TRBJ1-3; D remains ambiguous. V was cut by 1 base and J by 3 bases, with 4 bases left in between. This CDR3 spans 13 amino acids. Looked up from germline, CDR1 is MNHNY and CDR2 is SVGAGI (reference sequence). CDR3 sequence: CASSYLVGNTIYF. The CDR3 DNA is TGTGCCAGCAGTTACTTGGTTGGAAACACCATATATTTT.

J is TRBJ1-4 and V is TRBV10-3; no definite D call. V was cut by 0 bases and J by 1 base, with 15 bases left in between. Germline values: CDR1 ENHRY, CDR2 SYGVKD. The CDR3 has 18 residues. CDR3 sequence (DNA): TGTGCCATCAGTGAGTCGTTGGCAGGCGCCGGAACTAATGAAAAACTGTTTTTT. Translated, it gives CAISESLAGAGTNEKLFF.

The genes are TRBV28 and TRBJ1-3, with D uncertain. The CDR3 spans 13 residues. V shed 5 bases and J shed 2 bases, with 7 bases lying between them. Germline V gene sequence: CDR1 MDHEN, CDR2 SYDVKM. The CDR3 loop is CASSPRPGNTIYF. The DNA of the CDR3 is TGTGCCAGCAGTCCACGGCCTGGAAACACCATATATTTT.

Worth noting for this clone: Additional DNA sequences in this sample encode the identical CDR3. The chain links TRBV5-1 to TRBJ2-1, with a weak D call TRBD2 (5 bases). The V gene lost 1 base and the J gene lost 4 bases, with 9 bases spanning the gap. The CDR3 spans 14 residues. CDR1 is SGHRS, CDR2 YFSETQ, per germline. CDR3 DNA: TGCGCCAGCAGCTTGTTGGCGGGTTACAATGAGCAGTTCTTC. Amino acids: CASSLLAGYNEQFF.

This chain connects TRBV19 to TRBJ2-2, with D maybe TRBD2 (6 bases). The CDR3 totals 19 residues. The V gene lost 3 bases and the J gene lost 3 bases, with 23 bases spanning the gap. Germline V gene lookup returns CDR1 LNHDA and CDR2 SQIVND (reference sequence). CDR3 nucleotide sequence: TGTGCCAGTAGTATTTATCAGGGCCGGGGGTGGACCTACACCGGGGAGCTGTTTTTT. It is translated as CASSIYQGRGWTYTGELFF.

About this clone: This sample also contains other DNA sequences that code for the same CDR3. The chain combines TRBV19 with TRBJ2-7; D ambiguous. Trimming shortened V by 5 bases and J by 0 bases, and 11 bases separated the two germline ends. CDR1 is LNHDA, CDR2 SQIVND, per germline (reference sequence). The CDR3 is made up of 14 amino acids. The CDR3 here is CASSPSRSSYEQYF. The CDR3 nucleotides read TGTGCCAGTAGTCCCTCCAGGAGCTCCTACGAGCAGTACTTC.

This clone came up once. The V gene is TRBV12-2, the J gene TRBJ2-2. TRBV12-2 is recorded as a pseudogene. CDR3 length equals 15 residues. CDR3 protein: CASRLAYRRDRELFF. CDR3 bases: TGTGCAAGTCGCTTAGCGTACCGGCGGGACAGGGAGCTGTTTTTT.

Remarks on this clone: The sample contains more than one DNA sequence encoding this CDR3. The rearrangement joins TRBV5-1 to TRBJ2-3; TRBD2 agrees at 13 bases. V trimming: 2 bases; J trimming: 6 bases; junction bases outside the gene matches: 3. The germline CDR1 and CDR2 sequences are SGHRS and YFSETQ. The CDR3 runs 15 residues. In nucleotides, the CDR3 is TGCGCCAGCAGCTTACTAGCGGGAGGGTCCGATACGCAGTATTTT. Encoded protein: CASSLLAGGSDTQYF.

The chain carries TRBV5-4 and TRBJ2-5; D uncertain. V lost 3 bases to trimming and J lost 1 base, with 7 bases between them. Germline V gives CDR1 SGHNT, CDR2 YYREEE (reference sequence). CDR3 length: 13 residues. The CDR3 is CASSSRSQETQYF. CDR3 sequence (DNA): TGTGCCAGCAGCTCCCGGAGCCAAGAGACCCAGTACTTC.

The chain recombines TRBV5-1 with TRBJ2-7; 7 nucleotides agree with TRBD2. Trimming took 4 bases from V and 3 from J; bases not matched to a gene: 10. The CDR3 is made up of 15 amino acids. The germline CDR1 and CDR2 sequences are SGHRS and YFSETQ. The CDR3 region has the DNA TGCGCCAGCAGCCACCCCGGGACTAACCTCTACGAGCAGTACTTC. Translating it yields CASSHPGTNLYEQYF.

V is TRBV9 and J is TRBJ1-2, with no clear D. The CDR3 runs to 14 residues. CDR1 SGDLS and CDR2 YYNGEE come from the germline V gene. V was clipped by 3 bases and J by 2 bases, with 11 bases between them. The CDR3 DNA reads TGTGCCAGCAGCGAAGCAGGACTAAACTATGGCTACACCTTC. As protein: CASSEAGLNYGYTF.

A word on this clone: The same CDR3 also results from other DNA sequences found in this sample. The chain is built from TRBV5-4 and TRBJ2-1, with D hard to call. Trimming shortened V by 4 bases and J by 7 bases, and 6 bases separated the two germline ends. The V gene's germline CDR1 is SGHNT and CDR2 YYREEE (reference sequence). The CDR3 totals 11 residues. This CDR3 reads CASSLRNEQFF. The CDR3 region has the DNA TGTGCCAGCAGCCTTAGGAATGAGCAGTTCTTC.

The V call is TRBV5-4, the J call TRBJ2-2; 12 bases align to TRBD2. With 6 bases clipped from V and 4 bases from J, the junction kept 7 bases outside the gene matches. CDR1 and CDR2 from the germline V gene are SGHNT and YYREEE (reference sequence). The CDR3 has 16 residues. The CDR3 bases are TGTGCCAGCAAATCCCCGGGACTAGCGGGCACCGGGGAGCTGTTTTTT. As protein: CASKSPGLAGTGELFF.

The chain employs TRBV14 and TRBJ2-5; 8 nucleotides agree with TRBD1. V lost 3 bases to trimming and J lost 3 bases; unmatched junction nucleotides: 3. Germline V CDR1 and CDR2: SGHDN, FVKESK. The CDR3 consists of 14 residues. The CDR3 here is CASSHGTGKETQYF. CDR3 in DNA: TGTGCCAGCAGCCATGGGACAGGAAAAGAGACCCAGTACTTC. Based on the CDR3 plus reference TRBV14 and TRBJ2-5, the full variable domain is EAGVTQFPSHSVIEKGQTVTLRCDPISGHDNLYWYRRVMGKEIKFLLHFVKESKQDESGMPNNRFLAERTGGTYSTLKVQPAELEDSGVYFCASSHGTGKETQYFGPGTRLLVL.

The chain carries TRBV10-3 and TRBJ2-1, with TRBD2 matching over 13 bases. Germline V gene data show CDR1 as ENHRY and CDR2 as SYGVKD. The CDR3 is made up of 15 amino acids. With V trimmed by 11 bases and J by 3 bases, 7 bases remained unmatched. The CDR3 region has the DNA TGTGCCGTAAAACTAGCGGGAGGGATCTACAATGAGCAGTTCTTC. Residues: CAVKLAGGIYNEQFF.

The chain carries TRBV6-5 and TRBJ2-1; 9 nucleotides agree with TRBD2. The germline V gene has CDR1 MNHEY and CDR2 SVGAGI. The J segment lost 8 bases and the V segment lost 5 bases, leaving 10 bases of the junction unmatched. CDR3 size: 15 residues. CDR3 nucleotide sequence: TGTGCCAGCAGTAAGAACGCGGGAGGGTCCCATGAGCAGTTCTTC. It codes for CASSKNAGGSHEQFF.

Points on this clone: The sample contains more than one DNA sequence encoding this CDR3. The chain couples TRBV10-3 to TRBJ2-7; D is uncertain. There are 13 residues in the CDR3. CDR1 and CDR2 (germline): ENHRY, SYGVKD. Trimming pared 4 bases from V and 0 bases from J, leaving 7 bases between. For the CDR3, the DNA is TGTGCCATCAGTGGAGGCAGCTCCTACGAGCAGTACTTC. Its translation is CAISGGSSYEQYF.

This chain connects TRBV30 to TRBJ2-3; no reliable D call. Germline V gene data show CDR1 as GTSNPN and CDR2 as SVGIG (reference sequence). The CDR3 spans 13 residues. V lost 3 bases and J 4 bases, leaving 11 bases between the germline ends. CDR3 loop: CAWSWGTADTQYF. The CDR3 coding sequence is TGTGCCTGGAGCTGGGGAACGGCAGATACGCAGTATTTT.

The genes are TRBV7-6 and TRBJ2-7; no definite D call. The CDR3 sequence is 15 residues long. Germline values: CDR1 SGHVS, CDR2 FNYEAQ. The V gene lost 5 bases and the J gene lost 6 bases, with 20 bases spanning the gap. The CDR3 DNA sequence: TGTGCCAGCAGCCCCCGGGCCCAGCCGTTAGGCGAGCAGTACTTC. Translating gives CASSPRAQPLGEQYF.

The CDR3 region is CASSHISGRLYNEQFF. The CDR3 DNA sequence: TGTGCCAGCAGCCACATAAGCGGGAGACTGTACAATGAGCAGTTCTTC. This rearrangement joins TRBV14 to TRBJ2-1; 8 bases are a match to TRBD2. V was clipped by 3 bases and J by 4 bases; unmatched bases: 8. Germline-derived CDR1 and CDR2 are SGHDN and FVKESK. The CDR3 spans 16 residues.

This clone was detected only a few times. The CDR3 DNA follows: TGTGCCAGCTCAGTGGGCCTCCCTGCACTGAACACCGGGGAGCTGTTTTTT. Protein sequence: CASSVGLPALNTGELFF. This chain connects TRBV18 to TRBJ2-2; no definite D call. The CDR3 is 17 residues long. Germline CDR1 is KGHSH and CDR2 is LQKENI. Trimming took 5 bases from V and 1 from J, leaving 17 bases between them.